This TCR beta chain was recovered during a study of T cell changes during pregnancy in multiple sclerosis. The germline CDR1 and CDR2 sequences are MNHNS and SASEGT. This CDR3 has 14 amino acids. Losses at the gene ends were 6 bases for V and 2 bases for J; bases not matched to a gene: 6. The assay was immunoSEQ multiplex PCR, and TCRdb's table has in-frame clones only and misses some. The sample has about 64,000 clones, about nine tenths seen once. V and J are TRBV6-1 and TRBJ1-1, with 7 bases aligning to TRBD1. This material consisted of peripheral blood, taken in the second trimester of pregnancy. The source is a female donor with multiple sclerosis, enrolled in a pregnancy study. The CDR3 here is CASRDQGGNTEAFF. DNA for the CDR3: TGTGCCAGCAGGGATCAGGGGGGAAACACTGAAGCTTTCTTT.